These T cell receptor beta chains were read from a single sample in a study of blood T cell repertoires in COVID-19. TCRdb's copy holds only in-frame clones and misses some; the assay was immunoSEQ multiplex PCR. Altogether nearly 200,000 clones are present, around 81% being singletons, with the ten largest covering about 0.95%. The sample taken for sequencing was peripheral blood. These receptors were taken from a man aged 60-69 years with COVID-19, enrolled during active disease. CDR3s include the opening cysteine and the closing phenylalanine or tryptophan. D genes are given only for firm matches. Rows may omit the clone size; those that give it use once, few, many or a size class.

d_call	v_call	clone_size	j_call	cdr3_nt	cdr3_aa
TRBD1	TRBV5-6	.	TRBJ1-4	TGTGCCAGCAGCCTGACGGGGACAGGGGGCCCTAATGAAAAACTGTTTTTT	CASSLTGTGGPNEKLFF
TRBD2	TRBV5-1	once	TRBJ2-5	TGCGCCAGCAGCCCGGGACTAGCGGAAGAGACCCAGTACTTC	CASSPGLAEETQYF
.	TRBV15	.	TRBJ1-2	TGTGCCACCAGCAGAGATTTGGCTTCTGGGCGAGGCTACACCTTC	CATSRDLASGRGYTF
TRBD1	TRBV28	.	TRBJ1-5	TGTGCCACCTGGGACAGGGGGGTTGGTACTCAGCCCCAGCATTTT	CATWDRGVGTQPQHF
.	TRBV7-2	once	TRBJ1-1	TGTGCCAGCAGCTTAGCGGGGCACACTGAAGCTTTCTTT	CASSLAGHTEAFF
TRBD1	TRBV5-1	.	TRBJ1-2	TGCGCCAGCAGCGCCGGGACAGGGGAACATGGCTACACCTTC	CASSAGTGEHGYTF
TRBD2	TRBV9	.	TRBJ2-5	TGTGCCAGCAGCGGGACTAGTCCCGGGGAGACCCAGTACTTC	CASSGTSPGETQYF
.	TRBV6-6	.	TRBJ1-2	TGTGCCAGCACCCTCTCGGGGTACGACTATGGCTACACCTTC	CASTLSGYDYGYTF
.	TRBV7-6	.	TRBJ1-4	TGTGCCAGCAGCCCTGGGGGGGTAGGGTCAGATGAAAAACTGTTTTTT	CASSPGGVGSDEKLFF
.	TRBV27	.	TRBJ1-1	TGTGCCAGCAGGGCGGCAGGGATGAACACTGAAGCTTTCTTT	CASRAAGMNTEAFF
TRBD1	TRBV19	.	TRBJ1-1	TGTGCCAGTATAGGGACAGGGGGCCCTGAAGCTTTCTTT	CASIGTGGPEAFF
TRBD1	TRBV30	few	TRBJ1-2	TGTGCGGAAGGGGGCAACTATGGCTACACCTTC	CAEGGNYGYTF
TRBD1	TRBV18	.	TRBJ2-7	TGTGCCAGCTCACCGAACAGGGGAGTCTACGAGCAGTACTTC	CASSPNRGVYEQYF
.	TRBV11-2	.	TRBJ2-3	TGTGCCAGCAGCCCGCGGACCGGGAAGGAGGGAGATACGCAGTATTTT	CASSPRTGKEGDTQYF
.	TRBV27	.	TRBJ1-2	TGTGCCAGCAGTTCCCCCTTACAGGGCGGAAATGGCTACACCTTC	CASSSPLQGGNGYTF
.	TRBV5-1	.	TRBJ2-3	TGCGCCAGCAGCTTGGCATTAACTGCTAGCACAGATACGCAGTATTTT	CASSLALTASTDTQYF
TRBD1	TRBV4-1	.	TRBJ1-1	TGCGCCAGCAGCCGACAACAGGGGGGAGCTTTCTTT	CASSRQQGGAFF
.	TRBV6-6	.	TRBJ2-7	TGTGCCAGCAGTTACTCGATGGGAGCGTACACCTACGAGCAGTACTTC	CASSYSMGAYTYEQYF
.	TRBV5-1	.	TRBJ2-2	TGCGCCAGCAGCGGTGGAGGGGTTACCGGGGAGCTGTTTTTT	CASSGGGVTGELFF
TRBD1	TRBV3-1/TRBV3-2	.	TRBJ2-2	TGTGCCAGCAGCCAAAGGGGACAGGGGTCCAACACCGGGGAGCTGTTTTTT	CASSQRGQGSNTGELFF
.	TRBV4-2	once	TRBJ1-4	TGTGCCAGCAGCCAAGATAACAGGGTGGAAAAACTGTTTTTT	CASSQDNRVEKLFF
TRBD1	TRBV6-5	.	TRBJ2-7	TGTGCCAGCAGTCCTGACAGGGGGCAACTCGAGCAGTACTTC	CASSPDRGQLEQYF
.	TRBV29-1	.	TRBJ1-1	TGCAGCGTTGAAGGGCGGCTGAACACTGAAGCTTTCTTT	CSVEGRLNTEAFF
.	TRBV6-1	.	TRBJ1-2	TGTGCCAGCAGTGAGGGAGGTCGGGATGGCTACACCTTC	CASSEGGRDGYTF
.	TRBV2	once	TRBJ2-5	TGTGCCAGCAGGGACTTTCGGCGGGAGACCCAGTACTTC	CASRDFRRETQYF
.	TRBV9	.	TRBJ1-5	TGTGCCAGCAGCGTAGCTTTAGTTGGGGTCTCGGGGGGCTGCAATCAGCCCCAGCATTTT	CASSVALVGVSGGCNQPQHF
.	TRBV5-6	.	TRBJ1-2	TGTGCCAGCAGCTTGGTATCCTATGGCTACACCTTC	CASSLVSYGYTF
.	TRBV9	.	TRBJ1-1	TGTGCCAGCAGCGTAGATGGGGGGGTTGAAGCTTTCTTT	CASSVDGGVEAFF
TRBD1	TRBV30	few	TRBJ1-2	TGTGCCTGGAGTGTTTACCGGACAGGATTTGGCTACACCTTC	CAWSVYRTGFGYTF
TRBD1	TRBV19	.	TRBJ2-5	TGTGCCAGCGCCAGGGGGCACCAAGAGACCCAGTACTTC	CASARGHQETQYF
TRBD1	TRBV9	.	TRBJ2-7	TGTGCCAGCAGCGCCCGAGTGGGGGACAGGGGAACCTACGAGCAGTACTTC	CASSARVGDRGTYEQYF
.	TRBV9	.	TRBJ2-6	TGTGCCAGCAGCGTAGCTATAAATACGCGGGGAACCGGGGCCAACGTCCTGACTTTC	CASSVAINTRGTGANVLTF
.	TRBV7-9	once	TRBJ1-6	TGTGCCAGCAGCTCTCATCCGGCAGGGGTTCCTTCACCCCTCCACTTT	CASSSHPAGVPSPLHF
.	TRBV27	.	TRBJ2-6	TGTGCCAGCAGTCCCAATACAGGGTCTGGGGCCAACGTCCTGACTTTC	CASSPNTGSGANVLTF
.	TRBV7-6	.	TRBJ1-5	TGTGCCAGCAGCATCACAGGGTTGCGCAATCAGCCCCAGCATTTT	CASSITGLRNQPQHF
.	TRBV4-3	.	TRBJ1-2	TGCGCCAGCAGCCAAGATTGGGGAGCAGGAAAGCAGGTTGGAGGCTACACCTTC	CASSQDWGAGKQVGGYTF
TRBD2	TRBV4-2	.	TRBJ2-4	TGTGCCAGCAGCCAAGACCCCCTACTAGCGGGAGGCCGGGACATTCAGTACTTC	CASSQDPLLAGGRDIQYF
.	TRBV7-2	once	TRBJ1-2	TGTGCCAGCAGCCCTCTTGACAGCCCCTATGGCTACACCTTC	CASSPLDSPYGYTF
.	TRBV4-2	.	TRBJ1-5	TGTGCCAGCAGCCAAGTAGCAGGGGAAGGTCAGCCCCAGCATTTT	CASSQVAGEGQPQHF
TRBD1	TRBV5-1	once	TRBJ2-7	TGCGCCAGCAGCAAGGGACAGGGGCCCTACGAGCAGTACTTC	CASSKGQGPYEQYF
.	TRBV24-1	.	TRBJ2-1	TGTGCCACCAGTGATCAGGGTCTGGGGCAGTTCTTC	CATSDQGLGQFF
.	TRBV3-1/TRBV3-2	.	TRBJ1-5	TGTGCCAGCAGCCAAGAAATCGGGCAGCCCCAGCATTTT	CASSQEIGQPQHF
.	TRBV7-3	.	TRBJ2-2	TGTGCCAGCAGCTTAACGCCCGGGGCGAACACCGGGGAGCTGTTTTTT	CASSLTPGANTGELFF
.	TRBV7-3	.	TRBJ2-1	TGTGCCAGCAGCTTAACATCCAGGGGGGATGAGCAGTTCTTC	CASSLTSRGDEQFF
TRBD1	TRBV5-1	.	TRBJ2-7	TGCGCCAGCAGCTTGGAGGACAGGGGCGAGCAGTACTTC	CASSLEDRGEQYF
.	TRBV3-1/TRBV3-2	.	TRBJ2-1	TGTGCCAGCAGCCAAGATCTGGTCAGGGGACCCTACAATGAGCAGTTCTTC	CASSQDLVRGPYNEQFF
.	TRBV7-9	.	TRBJ1-5	TGTGCCAGCAGCCCCGCAGGGAATAGCAATCAGCCCCAGCATTTT	CASSPAGNSNQPQHF
.	TRBV4-2	once	TRBJ1-5	TGTGCCAGCAGCCAAAATATAGCGAATCGTAATCAGCCCCAGCATTTT	CASSQNIANRNQPQHF
.	TRBV20-1	.	TRBJ1-6	TGCAGTGCTAGTAGCCCACAGGGAAGGGGTAATTCACCCCTCCACTTT	CSASSPQGRGNSPLHF
TRBD1	TRBV3-1/TRBV3-2	.	TRBJ2-3	TGTGCCAGCAGCCAAGCGAGGGGGCTCACAGATACGCAGTATTTT	CASSQARGLTDTQYF
TRBD1	TRBV30	once	TRBJ1-5	TGTGCCTGGAGTCCGACGTCCGGGACAGGGGTAAATCAGCCCCAGCATTTT	CAWSPTSGTGVNQPQHF
TRBD1	TRBV5-1	.	TRBJ2-2	TGCGCCAGCAGCACGGACAGGGTAAACACCGGGGAGCTGTTTTTT	CASSTDRVNTGELFF
.	TRBV28	once	TRBJ1-6	TGTGCCAGCTCACAAGGACAGATTGATAATTCACCCCTCCACTTT	CASSQGQIDNSPLHF
TRBD1	TRBV12-3/TRBV12-4	.	TRBJ2-5	TGTGCCAGCAGTCAACAGGGGAGAGAGACCCAGTACTTC	CASSQQGRETQYF
.	TRBV4-1	once	TRBJ1-6	TGCGCCAGCAGCCAAGAAGCGGGAGCAAATTCACCCCTCCACTTT	CASSQEAGANSPLHF
.	TRBV6-4	.	TRBJ1-4	TGTGCCAGCAGGGAGAATTGGAGTGAAAAACTGTTTTTT	CASRENWSEKLFF
.	TRBV5-1	.	TRBJ2-6	TGCGCCAGCAGCACGTCTTCCCTATATGCCGGGGCCAACGTCCTGACTTTC	CASSTSSLYAGANVLTF
TRBD2	TRBV5-1	.	TRBJ2-1	TGCGCCAGCAGCTTATTAGCGGGAGAGAGCTACAATGAGCAGTTCTTC	CASSLLAGESYNEQFF
TRBD2	TRBV2	few	TRBJ2-3	TGTGCCAGCAGTGTAAGAGCGGGAGCCCCAGATACGCAGTATTTT	CASSVRAGAPDTQYF